What follows are 15 T cell receptor beta chains derived from one specimen sequenced in a study of T cells in women clearing cervical HPV infection. Sequencing was performed with immunoSEQ multiplex PCR; in TCRdb, only in-frame clones are kept and a portion is missing. The sample data list 25,000 to 35,000 clones. The specimen was blood buffy coat. Source of these receptors: a woman aged 18 to 75 with a cervical HPV16 infection that either progressed to CIN3+ or cleared (not recorded which).

A remark on this clone: The read is 3 residues too short to cover the CDR3 end, so that end is filled in from the germline J gene. The chain has TRBV7-3 and TRBJ2-2; D perhaps matches TRBD1 (6 bases). CDR3 length equals 16 residues. V was shortened by 5 bases and J by 0 bases, with 13 bases between the two germline ends. Germline V gene data show CDR1 as SGHTA and CDR2 as FQGTGA. CDR3 protein: CASSPSHRANTGELFF. The sequenced part of the CDR3 DNA is TGTGCCAGCAGCCCAAGCCACAGGGCGAACACCGGGGAG.

Turning to this clone: Read sequence stops 3 residues before the CDR3 end, and the germline J gene provides the missing end. The rearrangement joins TRBV7-6 to TRBJ1-1; 9 bases align to TRBD1. There are 17 residues in the CDR3. V lost 5 bases, J lost 5 bases, and 15 bases stayed unmatched. CDR1 and CDR2 (germline): SGHVS, FNYEAQ. The CDR3 loop is CASSPDRDREVDTEAFF. Incomplete CDR3 DNA: TGTGCCAGCAGCCCGGACCGGGACAGGGAGGTGGATACTGAA.

Turning to this clone: The read ends 3 residues early relative to the CDR3; the germline J gene fills the gap. This rearrangement joins TRBV20-1 to TRBJ2-5; perhaps TRBD2 as D (5 bases). The V and J ends lost 6 bases and 0 bases respectively, with 11 bases between them. The CDR3 has 13 amino acids. CDR1 and CDR2 from the germline V gene are DFQATT and SNEGSKA (reference sequence). The chain's CDR3 is CSAPGYNQETQYF. The sequenced CDR3 bases are TGCAGTGCCCCGGGGTATAACCAAGAGACC.

To note about this clone: The CDR3 end is not reached by the read, which stops 3 residues before it; the germline J gene fills it in. This chain uses TRBV7-3 with TRBJ2-1; 8 nucleotides match TRBD2. Germline CDR1 SGHTA, CDR2 FQGTGA. Unmatched junction bases numbered 8, after V lost 5 bases and J lost 8 bases. The CDR3 consists of 14 residues. The CDR3: CASSLEGLGDEQFF. Incomplete CDR3 DNA: TGTGCCAGCAGCCTAGAGGGACTAGGCGATGAG.

In regard to this clone: Read sequence stops 3 residues before the CDR3 end, and the germline J gene provides the missing end. The chain joins TRBV6-2 or TRBV6-3 to TRBJ2-3, with 7 nucleotides matching TRBD2. Germline V gene lookup returns CDR1 MNHEY and CDR2 SVGEGT. J was trimmed by 3 bases and V by 4 bases; bases with no gene match: 4. The CDR3 totals 14 residues. Here the CDR3 reads CASSSGSGTDTQYF. CDR3 DNA (partial): TGTGCCAGCAGTTCAGGTAGCGGGACAGATACG.

Points on this clone: The read falls 3 residues short of the CDR3 end, and the missing part is taken from the germline J gene. The chain couples TRBV30 to TRBJ1-1; 8 bases match TRBD1. There are 14 residues in the CDR3. CDR1 and CDR2 from the germline V gene are GTSNPN and SVGIG (reference sequence). J lost 0 bases, V lost 4 bases, and 4 bases had no gene match. The CDR3: CAWTLGQVNTEAFF. The CDR3 DNA, read in part, is TGTGCCTGGACCCTGGGACAGGTGAACACTGAA.

About this clone: A junction end diverges from the germline sequence, so it may reflect a read error. The read ends 3 residues shy of where the CDR3 ends; the end is completed using the germline J gene. J is TRBJ2-7 and V is TRBV4-2; D remains unclear. Germline V gene lookup returns CDR1 LGHNA and CDR2 YNFKEQ. The CDR3 is made up of 15 amino acids. The DNA read from the CDR3 is TGCGCCAGCAGCCAAGATTGGGCAAGTCGATACGAG. Translated, it gives CASSQDWASRYE. The CDR3 in full is CASSQDWASRYEQYF.

Remarks on this clone: The read ends 3 residues shy of where the CDR3 ends; the end is completed using the germline J gene. The J gene is TRBJ2-3, the V gene TRBV20-1; a possible D gene is TRBD2 (6 bases). Trimming pared 6 bases from V and 0 bases from J, leaving 19 bases between. CDR1 and CDR2 from the germline V gene are DFQATT and SNEGSKA (reference sequence). CDR3 length equals 16 residues. The CDR3 DNA, read in part, is TGCAGTGCCCCACGCGTAGCGGTATTCAGCACAGATACG. Encoded protein: CSAPRVAVFSTDT. The complete CDR3 reads CSAPRVAVFSTDTQYF.

The CDR3 loop is CAISEYRDTQYF. The covered CDR3 bases are TGTGCCATCAGTGAGTACAGGGATACG. The chain has TRBV10-3 and TRBJ2-3, with D possibly being TRBD1 (5 bases). The sequenced fragment ends 3 residues before the CDR3 boundary, so the rest is inferred from the germline J gene. The CDR3 contains 12 residues. Trimming stripped 1 base from V and 6 bases from J, with 5 bases between. The germline V gene has CDR1 ENHRY and CDR2 SYGVKD.

Of note for this clone: The DNA ends 3 residues before the CDR3 does, and the rest of the CDR3 is filled in from the germline J gene. This chain links TRBV7-9 with TRBJ1-1; TRBD1 aligns across 9 bases. Germline V gene sequence: CDR1 SEHNR, CDR2 FQNEAQ (reference sequence). This CDR3 is 15 amino acids long. V was clipped by 5 bases and J by 2 bases; unmatched bases: 6. CDR3 bases read: TGTGCCAGCAGCCCCCTACAGGGGGCAAACACTGAA. Translating gives CASSPLQGANTE. The whole CDR3 region reads CASSPLQGANTEAFF.

About this clone itself: The observed sequence ends 3 residues before the CDR3 terminus, with the missing tail filled in from the germline J gene. The chain is built from TRBV5-1 and TRBJ2-1, with 8 bases identical to TRBD1. In germline, CDR1 is SGHRS, CDR2 YFSETQ. This CDR3 spans 12 amino acids. V was clipped by 5 bases and J by 8 bases; unmatched bases: 3. This CDR3 reads CASRPGGHEQFF. The sequenced part of the CDR3 DNA is TGCGCCAGCAGACCAGGGGGCCATGAG. Supplemented by reference TRBV5-1 and TRBJ2-1, the full variable domain reads KAGVTQTPRYLIKTRGQQVTLSCSPISGHRSVSWYQQTPGQGLQFLFEYFSETQRNKGNFPGRFSGRQFSNSRSEMNVSTLELGDSALYLCASRPGGHEQFFGPGTRLTVL.

With regard to this clone: Read coverage stops 3 residues before the CDR3 terminus; the germline J gene supplies the remainder. This chain joins TRBV7-9 and TRBJ2-3; TRBD1 matches 8 bases. Trimming removed 7 bases from V and 5 bases from J; junction bases left unmatched: 2. Germline assignment: CDR1 SEHNR and CDR2 FQNEAQ (reference sequence). There are 12 residues in the CDR3. The CDR3 bases that were read are TGTGCCAGCACCGGGACAGGAGATACG. Translated, it gives CASTGTGDT. The CDR3 as a whole reads CASTGTGDTQYF.

About this clone itself: The read terminates 3 residues before the CDR3 end, so the remaining end is supplied by the germline J gene. The chain has TRBV7-9 and TRBJ1-1; 7 bases line up with TRBD1. The junction had 6 bases not matched to a gene; V was cut back by 5 bases and J by 6 bases. This CDR3 comprises 13 residues. Germline CDR1 reads SEHNR; CDR2 reads FQNEAQ (reference sequence). The covered CDR3 bases are TGTGCCAGCAGCCTCAGACAGGGCGCTGAA. Protein sequence: CASSLRQGAE. The CDR3 in its entirety is CASSLRQGAEAFF.

For this clone: The read finishes 3 residues shy of the CDR3 end, and the germline J gene is used to complete it. The chain is built from TRBV4-1 and TRBJ1-5; 8 nucleotides align to TRBD1. Germline V lookup: CDR1 MGHRA, CDR2 YSYEKL. V gave up 4 bases and J gave up 7 bases; unmatched junction bases: 9. CDR3 length equals 15 residues. Incomplete CDR3 DNA: TGCGCCAGCAGCCTCGGACAGGGTCTTTCACAGCCC. Translation: CASSLGQGLSQP. The complete CDR3 sequence is CASSLGQGLSQPQHF.

Remarks on this clone: The read terminates 3 residues before the CDR3 end, so the remaining end is supplied by the germline J gene. This sequence joins TRBV20-1 and TRBJ1-3; D is uncertain. Germline CDR1 and CDR2: DFQATT and SNEGSKA (reference sequence). This CDR3 region has 13 residues. Trimming took off 6 bases at V and 7 bases at J, with 16 bases between the two ends. The CDR3 here is CSALVRPGNTIYF. CDR3 bases read: TGCAGTGCCCTGGTCCGGCCGGGGAACACC.